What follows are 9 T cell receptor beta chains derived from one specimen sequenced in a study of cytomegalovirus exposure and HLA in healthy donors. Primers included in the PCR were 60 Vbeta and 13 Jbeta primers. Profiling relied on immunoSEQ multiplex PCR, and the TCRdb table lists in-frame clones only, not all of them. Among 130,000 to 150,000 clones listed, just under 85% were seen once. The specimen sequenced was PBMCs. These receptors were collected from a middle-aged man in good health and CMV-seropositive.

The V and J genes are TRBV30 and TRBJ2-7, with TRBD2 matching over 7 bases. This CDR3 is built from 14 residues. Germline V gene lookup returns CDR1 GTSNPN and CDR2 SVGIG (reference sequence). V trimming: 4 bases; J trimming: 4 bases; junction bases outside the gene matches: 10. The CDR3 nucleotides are TGTGCCTGGAAGGTTGGACTCGGGGGGTACGAGCAGTACTTC. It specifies CAWKVGLGGYEQYF.

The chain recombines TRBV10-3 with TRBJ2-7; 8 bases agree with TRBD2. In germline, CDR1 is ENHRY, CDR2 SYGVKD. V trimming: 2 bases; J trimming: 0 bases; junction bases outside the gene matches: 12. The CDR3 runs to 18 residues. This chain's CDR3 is CAISEPGGSGASSYEQYF. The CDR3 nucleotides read TGTGCCATCAGTGAGCCGGGGGGGAGCGGGGCAAGCTCCTACGAGCAGTACTTC.

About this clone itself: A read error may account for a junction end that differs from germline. CDR3 in amino acids: CSSSSSGGAFSYEQYF. Written as DNA, the CDR3 is TGTTCCAGCAGCTCAAGCGGGGGGGCGTTCTCCTACGAGCAGTACTTC. The chain has TRBV7-9 and TRBJ2-7, with TRBD2 matching over 10 bases. This CDR3 is 16 amino acids long. Germline loops: CDR1 SEHNR, CDR2 FQNEAQ (reference sequence).

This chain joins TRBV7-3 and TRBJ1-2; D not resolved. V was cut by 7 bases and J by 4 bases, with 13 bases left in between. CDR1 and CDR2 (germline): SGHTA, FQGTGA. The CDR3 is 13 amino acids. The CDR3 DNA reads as TGTGCCAGCACAACTAGAAGCTTCTATGGCTACACCTTC. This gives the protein CASTTRSFYGYTF.

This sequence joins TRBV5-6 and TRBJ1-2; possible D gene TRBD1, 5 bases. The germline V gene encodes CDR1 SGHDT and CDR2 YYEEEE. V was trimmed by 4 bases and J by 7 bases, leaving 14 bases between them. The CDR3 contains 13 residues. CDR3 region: CASSPGGGIGYTF. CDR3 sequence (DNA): TGTGCCAGCAGCCCGGGCGGGGGGATTGGCTACACCTTC.

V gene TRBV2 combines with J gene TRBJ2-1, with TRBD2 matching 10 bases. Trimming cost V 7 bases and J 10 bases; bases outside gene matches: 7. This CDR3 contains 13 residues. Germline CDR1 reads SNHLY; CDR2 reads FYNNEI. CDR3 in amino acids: CASTSGREREQFF. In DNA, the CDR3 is TGTGCCAGCACTAGCGGGAGAGAAAGGGAGCAGTTCTTC.

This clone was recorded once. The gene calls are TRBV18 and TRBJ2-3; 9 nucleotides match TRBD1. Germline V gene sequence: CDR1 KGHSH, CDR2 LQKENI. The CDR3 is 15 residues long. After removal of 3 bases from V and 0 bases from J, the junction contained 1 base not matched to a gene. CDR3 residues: CASSPGQGSTDTQYF. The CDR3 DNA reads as TGTGCCAGCTCACCCGGACAGGGGAGCACAGATACGCAGTATTTT.

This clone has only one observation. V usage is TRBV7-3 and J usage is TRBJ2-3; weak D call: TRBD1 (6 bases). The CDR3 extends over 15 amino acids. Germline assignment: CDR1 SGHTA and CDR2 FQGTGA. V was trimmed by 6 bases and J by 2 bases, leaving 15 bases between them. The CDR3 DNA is TGTGCCAGCAGTTCAAACAGGGAAACCACAGATACGCAGTATTTT. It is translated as CASSSNRETTDTQYF.

Here the CDR3 DNA reads TGTGCCAGCAGTCGAACAGGGGACGATGGCTACACCTTC. Translation: CASSRTGDDGYTF. The chain employs TRBV2 and TRBJ1-2; 7 nucleotides match TRBD1. The trim removed 5 bases at V and 6 bases at J, leaving 6 bases unmatched. Germline V CDR1 and CDR2: SNHLY, FYNNEI. The CDR3 sequence is 13 residues long. The whole variable domain, remainder taken from reference TRBV2 and TRBJ1-2, is EPEVTQTPSHQVTQMGQEVILRCVPISNHLYFYWYRQILGQKVEFLVSFYNNEISEKSEIFDDQFSVERPDGSNFTLKIRSTKLEDSAMYFCASSRTGDDGYTFGSGTRLTVV.